The rows below give T cell receptor beta chains drawn from one sample of a study of OX40 agonist ivuxolimab in advanced cancers. Assay: immunoSEQ multiplex PCR; the TCRdb copy retains only in-frame clones and omits some. This sample has about 19,000 clones, with over 70% found just once. The sequencing here drew on CD4+ or CD8+ T cells sorted from blood, taken in a trial of the OX40 agonist ivuxolimab. The origin of the receptors is an adult with an advanced solid tumor such as melanoma, head and neck, liver or kidney cancer. Each CDR3 is given with its conserved first and last residue. The D gene is left open where the match is weak. Clone size, where shown, is once, few, many, or a class for clones that have expanded.

14 | TRBJ1-2 | TRBV7-8 | TRBD1 | - | TGTGCCAGCAGCTTAGGGACAGGGTGGGACGGCTACACCTTC | CASSLGTGWDGYTF
15 | TRBJ2-3 | TRBV4-2 | - | - | TGTGCCAGCAGCCACGCCTCCGGTGGCACAGATACGCAGTATTTT | CASSHASGGTDTQYF
16 | TRBJ1-2 | TRBV10-3 | TRBD1 | - | TGTGCCATCAGTGAGGGACAGGGGGCATCTAACTATGGCTACACCTTC | CAISEGQGASNYGYTF
15 | TRBJ2-7 | TRBV6-6 | TRBD2 | - | TGTGCCAGCAGCGATAGACTAGCGGGAGTAAGTGGGAAGGACTTC | CASSDRLAGVSGKDF
15 | TRBJ1-2 | TRBV11-2 | TRBD1 | once | TGTGCCAGCAGCCTATCCGGGACAGGGACCTATGGCTACACCTTC | CASSLSGTGTYGYTF
13 | TRBJ1-5 | TRBV27 | - | - | TGTGCCAGCAGTTTTGGGGGATCTCAGCCCCAGCATTTT | CASSFGGSQPQHF
14 | TRBJ2-1 | TRBV27 | - | - | TGTGCCAGCAGTTATTCGGGACCGCGCAATGAGCAGTTCTTC | CASSYSGPRNEQFF
17 | TRBJ1-3 | TRBV28 | - | - | TGTGCCAGCAGTTTCCCCTTACAGTCGTACTCTGGAAACACCATATATTTT | CASSFPLQSYSGNTIYF
12 | TRBJ2-7 | TRBV27 | - | - | TGTGCCAGCAGTTTGGCGGGGTCCGAGCAGTACTTC | CASSLAGSEQYF
14 | TRBJ2-7 | TRBV2 | TRBD2 | - | TGTGCCAGCATCCAAGCGGGGCCTAACTACGAGCAGTACTTC | CASIQAGPNYEQYF
15 | TRBJ1-5 | TRBV28 | TRBD1 | - | TGTGCCAGCAGCGCCCGGGACAGGGGGCATCAGCCCCAGCATTTT | CASSARDRGHQPQHF
12 | TRBJ1-1 | TRBV7-8 | TRBD1 | - | TGTGCCAGCAGCTCCGGGACAGCTGAAGCTTTCTTT | CASSSGTAEAFF
13 | TRBJ2-7 | TRBV30 | TRBD1 | - | TGTGCCTGGAACCAGGGACAGGGCTACGAGCAATACTTC | CAWNQGQGYEQYF
12 | TRBJ1-1 | TRBV7-9 | - | - | TGTGCCAGCAGCTTACTTCCCACTGAAGCTTTCTTT | CASSLLPTEAFF